Following are 3 T cell receptor beta chains from one sample sequenced in a study of T cells in Graves' hyperthyroidism and ophthalmopathy. RNA transcripts gave rise to amplified TCR beta CDR3 regions. First-round RT-PCR with HTBI primers amplified the TCR CDR3 region. TCRdb passed the multiplex PCR reads through MiXCR, listing each CDR3 protein once. There are about 290,000 distinct CDR3 sequences in the sample; roughly 15% occur only once, and approximately 33% lies in the top ten. The sequenced sample was blood. These receptors were taken from a man between 25 and 39 years old with Graves' hyperthyroidism.

This rearrangement joins TRBV6-5 to TRBJ2-1; no reliable D call. This CDR3 has 13 amino acids. Germline V gene data show CDR1 as MNHEY and CDR2 as SVGAGI. Trimming cost V 2 bases and J 5 bases, with 7 bases left between them. CDR3 nucleotides: TGTGCCAGCAGTTACGCTACAGACAATGAGCAGTTCTTC. Protein product: CASSYATDNEQFF.

V and J are TRBV25-1 and TRBJ2-7; 9 bases agree with TRBD1. V was clipped by 10 bases and J by 7 bases; unmatched bases: 11. The V gene's germline CDR1 is MGHDK and CDR2 SYGVNS. This CDR3 is built from 13 residues. The CDR3 nucleotides are TGTGCCACCCAGGGACAGGGTGTTGATGAGCAGTACTTC. This encodes CATQGQGVDEQYF.

This clonotype was seen repeatedly, ten times or more. V is TRBV2 and J is TRBJ2-7; D is perhaps TRBD1 or TRBD2 (5 bases each). Germline CDR1 is SNHLY and CDR2 is FYNNEI. Trimming pared 8 bases from V and 2 bases from J, leaving 22 bases between. The CDR3 has 16 residues. Here the CDR3 DNA reads TGTGCCAGCGGGACCCCCCGTGGCTCAGCCCCCTACGAGCAGTACTTC. It yields the protein CASGTPRGSAPYEQYF.